The 21 T cell receptor beta chains below were found in one sample sequenced in a study of OX40 agonist ivuxolimab in advanced cancers. The protocol was immunoSEQ multiplex PCR, while the TCRdb copy is restricted to in-frame clones and leaves out a portion. Among fewer than 15,000 clones listed, 84% were seen once. This sample comprised CD4+ or CD8+ T cells sorted from blood, obtained in a trial of the OX40 agonist ivuxolimab. The receptors here all came from an adult with an advanced solid tumor such as melanoma, head and neck, liver or kidney cancer.

Only one count was recorded for this clone. This chain uses TRBV13 with TRBJ1-2; TRBD1 matches at 9 bases. Unmatched junction bases numbered 6, after V lost 5 bases and J lost 2 bases. Looked up from germline, CDR1 is PRHDT and CDR2 is FYEKMQ (reference sequence). CDR3 length: 15 amino acids. The CDR3 reads CASSGRDRENYGYTF. Here the CDR3 DNA reads TGTGCCAGCAGCGGGCGGGACAGGGAAAACTATGGCTACACCTTC.

The chain uses TRBV9 and TRBJ1-2, with D unresolved. The CDR3 extends over 16 amino acids. In germline, CDR1 is SGDLS, CDR2 YYNGEE. Between the trimmed V and J ends, which lost 0 bases and 0 bases, there was a span of 12 bases. CDR3 coding DNA: TGTGCCAGCAGCGTAGGTCACCAGACCGCTAACTATGGCTACACCTTC. This sequence encodes CASSVGHQTANYGYTF.

The chain couples TRBV7-6 to TRBJ2-7, with TRBD1 matching over 7 bases. With 1 base clipped from V and 0 bases from J, the junction kept 6 bases outside the gene matches. The CDR3 runs to 16 residues. Germline values: CDR1 SGHVS, CDR2 FNYEAQ. The CDR3 protein is CASSLGDSWSSYEQYF. CDR3 bases: TGTGCCAGCAGCTTAGGGGACAGTTGGAGCTCCTACGAGCAGTACTTC.

The chain combines TRBV7-6 with TRBJ2-5; D possibly corresponds to TRBD1 (6 bases). Per the germline V gene, CDR1 is SGHVS and CDR2 is FNYEAQ. The CDR3 spans 13 residues. Deletions cut 4 bases from V and 3 bases from J, with 9 bases between. CDR3 region: CASSSPGEETQYF. CDR3 DNA sequence: TGTGCCAGCAGCTCCCCAGGGGAAGAGACCCAGTACTTC.

By frequency in the sample, this clone is medium-sized. The V gene is TRBV7-3, the J gene TRBJ1-2; possibly TRBD1 for D (6 bases). The CDR3 covers 15 residues. The V end lost 5 bases, the J end lost 5 bases, and 18 bases lay between the germline ends. The germline CDR1 and CDR2 sequences are SGHTA and FQGTGA. The CDR3 reads CASSPTGGGLYGYTF. Here the CDR3 DNA reads TGTGCCAGCAGCCCGACAGGTGGGGGGCTATATGGCTACACCTTC.

This clone appeared a few times. The chain employs TRBV2 and TRBJ1-5; D call uncertain. The germline CDR1 and CDR2 sequences are SNHLY and FYNNEI. Trimming removed 4 bases from V and 7 bases from J, with 14 bases in between. CDR3 length: 14 amino acids. The DNA for the CDR3 is TGTGCCAGCAGTGGGGCGGACCATCCCCAGCCCCAGCATTTT. It yields the protein CASSGADHPQPQHF.

This clone is medium-sized (0.01 to 0.1%) in the sample. V and J are TRBV27 and TRBJ1-2; TRBD1 matches 8 bases. Germline values: CDR1 MNHEY, CDR2 SMNVEV (reference sequence). The V segment lost 4 bases and the J segment 3 bases; nucleotides outside the gene matches: 7. This CDR3 has 15 residues. DNA for the CDR3: TGTGCCAGCAGTTCTTTACAGGGGGACCACTATGGCTACACCTTC. This sequence encodes CASSSLQGDHYGYTF.

This clone is a singleton in its sample. The chain employs TRBV6-1 and TRBJ2-2; no reliable D call. Per germline, CDR1 MNHNS and CDR2 SASEGT. The ends were cut back, 5 bases at V and 1 base at J, with 8 bases in the middle. CDR3 size: 14 residues. CDR3 residues: CASSTPENTGELFF. In nucleotides, the CDR3 is TGTGCCAGCAGTACTCCTGAGAACACCGGGGAGCTGTTTTTT.

The chain is built from TRBV11-1 and TRBJ2-7; maybe TRBD2 (6 bases). The germline CDR1 and CDR2 sequences are SGHAT and FQDESV (reference sequence). The length of the CDR3 is 15 residues. Between the trimmed V and J ends, which lost 4 bases and 3 bases, there was a span of 16 bases. The CDR3 sequence is CASSSGPGLSYEQYF. CDR3 DNA: TGTGCCAGCAGCTCGGGGCCGGGACTGAGCTACGAGCAGTACTTC.

The V gene is TRBV28, the J gene TRBJ2-7, with D maybe TRBD2 (6 bases). Germline lookup yields CDR1 MDHEN and CDR2 SYDVKM. The CDR3 runs to 15 residues. Trimming stripped 6 bases from V and 2 bases from J, with 17 bases between. The CDR3 nucleotides read TGTGCCAGCAGGTGGGCTAGCGAGATAACCTACGAGCAGTACTTC. This translates into CASRWASEITYEQYF.

This clone showed up just a few times. The chain is built from TRBV7-9 and TRBJ1-5; D might be TRBD1 (6 bases). CDR1 is SEHNR and CDR2 is FQNEAQ in the germline V gene (reference sequence). V lost 5 bases, J lost 4 bases, and 12 bases lay in between. The CDR3 loop spans 14 amino acids. As DNA, the CDR3 is TGTGCCAGCAGCCGAGGGGGAGGTAATCAGCCCCAGCATTTT. Translation: CASSRGGGNQPQHF. Full variable domain (remainder filled in from reference TRBV7-9 and TRBJ1-5): DTGVSQNPRHKITKRGQNVTFRCDPISEHNRLYWYRQTLGQGPEFLTYFQNEAQLEKSRLLSDRFSAERPKGSFSTLEIQRTEQGDSAMYLCASSRGGGNQPQHFGDGTRLSIL.

The chain combines TRBV7-6 with TRBJ2-3; 9 nucleotides match TRBD2. With V trimmed by 5 bases and J by 2 bases, 5 bases remained unmatched. Germline V gives CDR1 SGHVS, CDR2 FNYEAQ. This CDR3 has 15 residues. The CDR3 nucleotides read TGTGCCAGCAGCCCTGGGACTAGCTTCACAGATACGCAGTATTTT. This translates into CASSPGTSFTDTQYF.

The chain joins TRBV4-1 to TRBJ2-5; tentatively, D is TRBD1 (5 bases). The V gene lost 0 bases and the J gene lost 5 bases, with 10 bases spanning the gap. Germline loops: CDR1 MGHRA, CDR2 YSYEKL. The CDR3 has 14 residues. The CDR3: CASSQEGARETQYF. As DNA, the CDR3 is TGCGCCAGCAGCCAAGAAGGGGCGAGGGAGACCCAGTACTTC.

J is TRBJ1-1 and V is TRBV28; D is perhaps TRBD1 (5 bases). V dropped 5 bases and J dropped 7 bases, with 14 bases sitting between them. CDR1 and CDR2 from the germline V gene are MDHEN and SYDVKM. The CDR3 contains 13 residues. The chain's CDR3 is CASSPLGLYEAFF. Here the CDR3 DNA reads TGTGCCAGCAGTCCACTGGGGCTATATGAAGCTTTCTTT.

V and J are TRBV5-4 and TRBJ2-5, with D possibly called TRBD1 or TRBD2 (5 bases each). V gave up 3 bases and J gave up 3 bases, with 18 bases separating them. Germline lookup yields CDR1 SGHNT and CDR2 YYREEE (reference sequence). The CDR3 totals 16 residues. The CDR3 sequence is CASSYRSGPKKETQYF. CDR3 coding DNA: TGTGCCAGCAGCTATCGGTCGGGACCCAAAAAAGAGACCCAGTACTTC.

The chain employs TRBV9 and TRBJ2-6; the match to TRBD1 covers 8 bases. Germline V lookup: CDR1 SGDLS, CDR2 YYNGEE. Trimming at V came to 3 bases and at J to 13 bases, leaving 15 bases not matched to a gene. This CDR3 has 16 residues. Here the CDR3 DNA reads TGTGCCAGCAGCGCCAAACCGGGGACAGGAAGGGAGGTCCTGACTTTC. It encodes CASSAKPGTGREVLTF. The complete variable domain, with remaining parts taken from reference TRBV9 and TRBJ2-6, reads DSGVTQTPKHLITATGQRVTLRCSPRSGDLSVYWYQQSLDQGLQFLIQYYNGEERAKGNILERFSAQQFPDLHSELNLSSLELGDSALYFCASSAKPGTGREVLTFGAGSRLTVL.

This clone was seen just once. The CDR3 DNA follows: TGCGCCAGCAGCCCGGGACTAGCGGGGGGCCTGCCCCCACAAGATACGCAGTATTTT. It encodes CASSPGLAGGLPPQDTQYF. The chain has TRBV5-1 and TRBJ2-3; TRBD2 matches at 15 bases. Germline V gene sequence: CDR1 SGHRS, CDR2 YFSETQ. This CDR3 has 19 residues. The ends lost 4 bases at V and 5 bases at J; junction bases unmatched: 14.

This chain uses TRBV7-9 with TRBJ2-1; maybe TRBD2 (6 bases). CDR1 is SEHNR, CDR2 FQNEAQ, per germline (reference sequence). The CDR3 has 14 amino acids. Trimming took off 6 bases at V and 4 bases at J, with 13 bases between the two ends. The CDR3 spells CASRAGRGYNEQFF. The CDR3 DNA follows: TGTGCCAGCAGAGCGGGTAGGGGTTACAATGAGCAGTTCTTC.

The chain has TRBV6-9 and TRBJ1-2, with TRBD1 matching over 8 bases. The germline V gene has CDR1 MNHGY and CDR2 SVAAGI. The CDR3 extends over 13 amino acids. Germline trimming cut 3 bases from V and 7 bases from J; bases unmatched to any gene: 4. CDR3: CASSYAGGFGYTF. The CDR3 DNA sequence: TGTGCCAGCAGTTACGCAGGGGGCTTTGGCTACACCTTC.

This clone was detected once. The V call is TRBV19, the J call TRBJ1-5; weak D call: TRBD1 (5 bases). V was trimmed by 3 bases and J by 4 bases, leaving 13 bases between them. The CDR3 covers 15 residues. CDR1 and CDR2 (germline): LNHDA, SQIVND (reference sequence). The CDR3 DNA follows: TGTGCCAGTAGTATCATGTCCGGGGGTAATCAGCCCCAGCATTTT. This gives the protein CASSIMSGGNQPQHF.

The gene calls are TRBV15 and TRBJ2-7; D not resolved. Per the germline V gene, CDR1 is LNHNV and CDR2 is YYDKDF (reference sequence). This CDR3 has 13 amino acids. V gave up 2 bases and J gave up 5 bases, with 10 bases separating them. For the CDR3, the DNA is TGTGCCACCAGCAGAATCGGAAGGAACGAGCAGTACTTC. The encoded protein is CATSRIGRNEQYF.